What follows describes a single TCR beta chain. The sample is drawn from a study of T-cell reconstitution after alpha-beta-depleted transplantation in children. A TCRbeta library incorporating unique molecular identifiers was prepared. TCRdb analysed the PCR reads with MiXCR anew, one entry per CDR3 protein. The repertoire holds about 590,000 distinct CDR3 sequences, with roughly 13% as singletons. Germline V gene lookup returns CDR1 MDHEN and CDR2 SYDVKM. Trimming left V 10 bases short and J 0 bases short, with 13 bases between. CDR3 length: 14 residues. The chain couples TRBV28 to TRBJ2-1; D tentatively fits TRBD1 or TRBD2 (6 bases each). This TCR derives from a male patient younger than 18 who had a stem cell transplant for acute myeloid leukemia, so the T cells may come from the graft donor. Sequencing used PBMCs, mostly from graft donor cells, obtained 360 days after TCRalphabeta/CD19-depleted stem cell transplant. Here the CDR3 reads CATRGPSSYNEQFF. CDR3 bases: TGTGCCACCCGGGGGCCAAGCTCCTACAATGAGCAGTTCTTC.